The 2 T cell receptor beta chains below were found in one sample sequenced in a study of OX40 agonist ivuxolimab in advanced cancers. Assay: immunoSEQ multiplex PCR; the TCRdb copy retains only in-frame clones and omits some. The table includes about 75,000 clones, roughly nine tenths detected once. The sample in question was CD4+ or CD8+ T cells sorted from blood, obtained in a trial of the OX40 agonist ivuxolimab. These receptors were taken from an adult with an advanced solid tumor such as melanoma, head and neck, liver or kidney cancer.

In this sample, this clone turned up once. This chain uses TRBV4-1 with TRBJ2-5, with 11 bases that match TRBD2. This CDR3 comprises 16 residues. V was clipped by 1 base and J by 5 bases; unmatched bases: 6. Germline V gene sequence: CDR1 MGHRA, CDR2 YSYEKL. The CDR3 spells CASSQGLAGGAETQYF. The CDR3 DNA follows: TGCGCCAGCAGCCAAGGGCTAGCGGGGGGTGCGGAGACCCAGTACTTC.

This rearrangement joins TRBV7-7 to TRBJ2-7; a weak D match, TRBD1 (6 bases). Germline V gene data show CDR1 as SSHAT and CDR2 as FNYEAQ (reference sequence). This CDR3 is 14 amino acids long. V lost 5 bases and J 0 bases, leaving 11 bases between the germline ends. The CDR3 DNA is TGTGCCAGCAGCAGACAGGAGAGCTCCTACGAGCAGTACTTC. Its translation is CASSRQESSYEQYF.